This TCR beta chain appears in the sequencing data of a study of shared clonotypes between healthy human individuals. Note on this clone: Its specificity is unknown.

Findings of the study overall: Sampling covered blood only; tissue repertoires likely differ. At large depth, rarefaction still showed sorted-subset sequencing to be incomplete.

This CDR3 comprises 17 residues. Trimming took 4 bases from V and 6 from J; bases not matched to a gene: 15. Per the germline V gene, CDR1 is SGHAT and CDR2 is FQNNGV. The assay was immunoSEQ multiplex PCR, and TCRdb's table has in-frame clones only and misses some. This table holds approximately 1.4 million clones, 95% to 99% found once. Sequenced: naive CD4+ T cells sorted from blood. Specified subset: CD45RA+ positively selected. The chain joins TRBV11-2 to TRBJ2-1, with 7 bases lining up with TRBD1. The source of this sequence is a man under 40 in good health. CDR3 amino acids: CASSSRQGPTFGNEQFF. The CDR3 DNA sequence: TGTGCCAGCAGCTCCCGACAGGGTCCCACTTTCGGCAATGAGCAGTTCTTC.